This section outlines one T cell receptor (beta chain) sequence together with its context. No antigen is known for it. This is likely a read error, given that the CDR3 carries no conserved phenylalanine or tryptophan at its end. It is unclear where the CDR3 begins or ends on the DNA, so no DNA is shown, and the CDR3 is as TCRdb lists it. The CDR3 totals 10 residues, both ends included. These data belong to a study of cytomegalovirus exposure and HLA in healthy donors. Study in general: Counted in an early data release were 85 million or so unique TCRs from HLA-typed donors.

Study-wide findings and caveats: A link between a missense DCLRE1C variant and TCR beta V- and J-gene trimming emerged from a later analysis. Prior analysis indicated that the majority of TCR beta V segments exhibited productivity approximately 90% or approximately 30% of the time.

Both 60 Vbeta primers and 13 Jbeta primers went into the PCR. Sequencing was performed with immunoSEQ multiplex PCR; in TCRdb, only in-frame clones are kept and a portion is missing. Counted here are approximately 59,000 clones, around 73% occurring once; the ten biggest clones make up 3%. The sequence was collected from a girl between 10 and 17 years old in good health and CMV-seropositive. Sequencing input: PBMCs. The rearrangement joins TRBV23-1 to TRBJ2-7; the table's D call, TRBD2, has no DNA check behind it. TRBV23-1 belongs to the ORF category, with a function that is uncertain. CDR3: CASSPTAGGI.